These T cell receptor beta chains were read from a single sample in a study of cytomegalovirus exposure and HLA in healthy donors. The method was immunoSEQ multiplex PCR; TCRdb's version includes in-frame clones alone and lacks a portion of them. The sample holds hundreds of thousands of clones, around 66% seen once. The specimen was PBMCs. The receptors derive from a female donor in good health and CMV-seronegative. Both conserved end residues are part of each CDR3. D genes are given only for firm matches. Clone size appears in some rows only: once, few, many, or a class for an expanded clone.

TRBV11-3	TRBJ2-2	-	-	TGTGCCAGCAGCGCAGCTAGCGTCGCGAACACCGGGGAGCTGTTTTTT	CASSAASVANTGELFF
TRBV7-6	TRBJ2-7	-	-	TGTGCCAGCAGCTTAGGTGGGCAGTCGGTCTCTCGCGAGCAGTACTTC	CASSLGGQSVSREQYF
TRBV9	TRBJ2-7	-	-	TGTGCCAGCGCAGGAGGGGACCTACCTTTGCCGCAGTACTTC	CASAGGDLPLPQYF
TRBV6-6	TRBJ2-5	-	-	TGTGCCAGCATCCCTAGGAAGTGGGGCGAGACCCAGTACTTC	CASIPRKWGETQYF
TRBV25-1	TRBJ2-7	-	once	TGTGCCAGCAGCCACGAGGCGGGCGAGCAGTACTTC	CASSHEAGEQYF
TRBV6-5	TRBJ2-7	-	-	TGTGCCAGCAGAAGGACAGCTTACTACGAGCAGTACTTC	CASRRTAYYEQYF
TRBV14	TRBJ2-2	-	-	TGTGCCAGCAGCCAAGTTTTAGTCGGGGAGCTGTTTTTT	CASSQVLVGELFF
TRBV18	TRBJ2-1	TRBD1	-	TGTGCCAGCTCACCCCGGGACAGAGGCGGGAATGAGCAGTTCTTC	CASSPRDRGGNEQFF
TRBV6-1	TRBJ2-1	TRBD1	-	TGTGCCAGCAAGGGTTGGACAGGGGACAATGAGCAGTTCTTC	CASKGWTGDNEQFF
TRBV7-3	TRBJ2-2	-	once	TGTGCCAGCAGCTTTATGCCAGGGGCCGGGGAGCTGTTTTTT	CASSFMPGAGELFF
TRBV6-4	TRBJ2-3	-	once	TGTGCCAGCCCATGGAGGCGGTCCTACACAGATACGCAGTATTTT	CASPWRRSYTDTQYF
TRBV5-1	TRBJ1-6	TRBD1	-	TGCGCCAGCAGCTTGGTTGGGACAGGGGGTGCTAATTCACCCCTCCACTTT	CASSLVGTGGANSPLHF